This is a list of T cell receptor beta chains from one sample in a study of response to subunit inactivated influenza vaccine. Via MiXCR, TCRdb re-called the RT-PCR reads, giving one row per CDR3 protein. The sample consists of around 520,000 distinct CDR3 sequences, around 25% of them appearing once. Specimen: CD4+ T cells sorted from PBMCs, collected more than 4 days after vaccination. These receptors were obtained from a man over 45 who received an inactivated influenza vaccine. Both conserved end residues are part of each CDR3. A D gene is named only where the DNA matches it firmly. A clone size is listed for some rows: how often the clone was seen (once, few, many), or a class if it is expanded.

few | - | TRBJ2-1 | TRBV7-6 | TGTGCCAGCAGCTTAGAGGCTAGAGCCTACAATGAGCAGTTCTTC | CASSLEARAYNEQFF
- | - | TRBJ2-7 | TRBV12-3/TRBV12-4 | TGTGCCAGCAGGCGGGACAGTTACTACGAGCAGTACTTC | CASRRDSYYEQYF
- | - | TRBJ2-3 | TRBV4-2 | TGTGCCAGCAGCCAAGTAGGGGGGGATACGCAGTATTTT | CASSQVGGDTQYF
few | - | TRBJ1-5 | TRBV12-3/TRBV12-4 | TGTGCCAGCAGCTATGACAGAAGCAATCAGCCCCAGCATTTT | CASSYDRSNQPQHF
few | TRBD1 | TRBJ1-6 | TRBV20-1 | TGCAGTGCTAGACTAGCGGGACAGAATAATTCACCCCTCCACTTT | CSARLAGQNNSPLHF
- | - | TRBJ1-4 | TRBV5-1 | TGCGCCAGCAGCCGACAGGCGGACAATGAAAAACTGTTTTTT | CASSRQADNEKLFF
- | TRBD2 | TRBJ2-1 | TRBV5-4 | TGTGCCAGCAGCTCCCTGACCCGGACTAGCGGGCTATTCGGTGAGCAGTTCTTC | CASSSLTRTSGLFGEQFF
- | - | TRBJ2-7 | TRBV5-1 | TGCGCCAGCAGCTTCGGGCAAGAAGGTCACGAGCAGTACTTC | CASSFGQEGHEQYF
- | TRBD2 | TRBJ2-2 | TRBV28 | TGTGCCAGCAGTTTTTCTAGCGGGATTATCGAGAACACCGGGGAGCTGTTTTTT | CASSFSSGIIENTGELFF
- | TRBD1 | TRBJ1-4 | TRBV30 | TGTGCCTGGAACAGGGGCGCTAATGAAAAACTGTTTTTT | CAWNRGANEKLFF
many | TRBD2 | TRBJ2-7 | TRBV5-1 | TGCGCCAGCAGCGCAGGGACTAGCGGAGCCTACGAGCAGTACTTC | CASSAGTSGAYEQYF
many | - | TRBJ1-1 | TRBV15 | TGTGCCACCAGCAGAGACAGGATCCTGAACACTGAAGCTTTCTTT | CATSRDRILNTEAFF
few | TRBD1 | TRBJ2-7 | TRBV29-1 | TGCAGCGTAGCACGGGACAGGGGGCCTTACGAGCAGTACTTC | CSVARDRGPYEQYF
few | - | TRBJ2-7 | TRBV6-2/TRBV6-3 | TGTGCCGGACGGGACGAGACCTCCTACGAGCAGTACTTC | CAGRDETSYEQYF
- | TRBD1 | TRBJ2-7 | TRBV18 | TGTGCCAGCTCACCACGGGGACAGACATACGAGCAGTACTTC | CASSPRGQTYEQYF
- | - | TRBJ1-2 | TRBV4-3 | TGCGCCAGCAGCCCCGAGGACGGTTCTAACTATGGCTACACCTTC | CASSPEDGSNYGYTF
many | - | TRBJ1-2 | TRBV12-3/TRBV12-4 | TGTGCCAGCAGTGATTCTTGGGGAACCTTATGGGACTATGGCTACACCTTC | CASSDSWGTLWDYGYTF
few | - | TRBJ2-1 | TRBV4-3 | TGCGCCAGCAGCCAAGATAGGAGACCGACGCTAAATGAGCAGTTCTTC | CASSQDRRPTLNEQFF
few | TRBD1 | TRBJ1-5 | TRBV4-2 | TGTGCCAGCAGCCAAGATCTGGACAGGGCCTATCAGCCCCAGCATTTT | CASSQDLDRAYQPQHF
many | - | TRBJ1-2 | TRBV28 | TGTGCCAGCAGCCCTTTAGACAGACAAGGCTATGGCTACACCTTC | CASSPLDRQGYGYTF
few | - | TRBJ2-7 | TRBV28 | TGTGCCAGCAGTTCCCTATGGACTGGGAGGTACGACGAGCAGTACTTC | CASSSLWTGRYDEQYF
- | - | TRBJ1-6 | TRBV7-9 | TGTGCCAGCAGCTTTAGAACAGTTGAGAATTCACCCCTCCACTTT | CASSFRTVENSPLHF
many | - | TRBJ2-7 | TRBV30 | TGTGCCTGTTCCAGGGGCTGGGAGCAGTACTTC | CACSRGWEQYF
few | - | TRBJ2-3 | TRBV6-5 | TGTGCCAGCAGTTACCCCATAGATACGGGCACAGATACGCAGTATTTT | CASSYPIDTGTDTQYF
- | TRBD2 | TRBJ2-7 | TRBV27 | TGTGCCAGCAGCCGAGCGGGAGGGCCAGTCGAGCAGTACTTC | CASSRAGGPVEQYF
few | TRBD1 | TRBJ2-2 | TRBV7-8 | TGTGCCAGCAGCGCTGACAGGGTCGTGAACACCGGGGAGCTGTTTTTT | CASSADRVVNTGELFF
few | - | TRBJ2-1 | TRBV7-3 | TGTGCCAGCAGCCGAGGGGGAGCTGACAATGAGCAGTTCTTC | CASSRGGADNEQFF
- | TRBD1 | TRBJ2-3 | TRBV20-1 | TGCAGTGCTAGCGGACAGGGACACACAGATACGCAGTATTTT | CSASGQGHTDTQYF
- | - | TRBJ2-3 | TRBV5-1 | TGCGCCAGCGGCATGGCGGGGAGAGGCACAGATACGCAGTATTTT | CASGMAGRGTDTQYF
- | - | TRBJ1-6 | TRBV6-1 | TGTGCCAGCAGGAACGAGGGCTCCTATAATTCACCCCTCCACTTT | CASRNEGSYNSPLHF
- | TRBD1 | TRBJ2-7 | TRBV27 | TGTGCCAGCAGTTTAGCAGGGGGCCAAATCTACGAGCAGTACTTC | CASSLAGGQIYEQYF
once | - | TRBJ2-1 | TRBV11-2 | TGTGCCAGCAGCTTAGGAGGGATTTTGAACAATGAGCAGTTCTTC | CASSLGGILNNEQFF
- | - | TRBJ1-2 | TRBV12-3/TRBV12-4 | TGTGCCAGCAGTTTGTTCCAGGGCTCGGGCTACACCTTC | CASSLFQGSGYTF
- | - | TRBJ2-1 | TRBV15 | TGTGCCACCAGCAGGGTGGAGGACGGAGTCTCCTACAATGAGCAGTTCTTC | CATSRVEDGVSYNEQFF
- | TRBD2 | TRBJ2-3 | TRBV6-2/TRBV6-3 | TGTGCCAGCAGTCCCTATCTAGCGGGGGTTAGCACAGATACGCAGTATTTT | CASSPYLAGVSTDTQYF
few | - | TRBJ1-2 | TRBV15 | TGTGCCACCAGCAGAGATGGTCATGGCTACACCTTC | CATSRDGHGYTF
- | TRBD2 | TRBJ2-1 | TRBV4-1 | TGCGCCAGCAGCCCCCCGCTTAGCGGGGGCCTCAATGAGCAGTTCTTC | CASSPPLSGGLNEQFF
few | TRBD1 | TRBJ2-7 | TRBV29-1 | TGCAGCGTTGAAGAGAACAGGGGGGATCTCTCCTACGAGCAGTACTTC | CSVEENRGDLSYEQYF
few | - | TRBJ1-2 | TRBV12-3/TRBV12-4 | TGTGCCAGCAGTCGCAGCGCAGTCTCCAATGGCTACACCTTC | CASSRSAVSNGYTF
few | TRBD2 | TRBJ2-3 | TRBV7-3 | TGTGCCAGCAGCTTAATAGCGGGAGGGTACGCCACGCAGTATTTT | CASSLIAGGYATQYF
- | - | TRBJ2-1 | TRBV12-3/TRBV12-4 | TGTGCCAGCAGTTTTATACTGCACAATGAGCAGTTCTTC | CASSFILHNEQFF
- | - | TRBJ2-7 | TRBV29-1 | TGCAGCGTTGATTTTGGAACAGAGGCCTACGAGCAGTACTTC | CSVDFGTEAYEQYF
few | - | TRBJ1-2 | TRBV4-3 | TGCGCCAGCAGCCTAGAGATCGGACGGCTGAACTATGGCTACACCTTC | CASSLEIGRLNYGYTF
- | - | TRBJ1-1 | TRBV4-1 | TGCGCCAGCAGCCAAGGTCTTTTCAACACTGAAGCTTTCTTT | CASSQGLFNTEAFF
few | - | TRBJ2-5 | TRBV6-2/TRBV6-3 | TGTGCCAGTTATGGGGCAGGACAAGAGACCCAGTACTTC | CASYGAGQETQYF
- | TRBD1 | TRBJ2-7 | TRBV6-2/TRBV6-3 | TGTGCCAGCAGTACCCCCACCGGGACAGCCAAACGCTCCGAGCAGTACTTC | CASSTPTGTAKRSEQYF
- | - | TRBJ1-1 | TRBV5-5 | TGTGCCAGCAGCTTGGGTTGGGCAATCATGAACACTGAAGCTTTCTTT | CASSLGWAIMNTEAFF
- | - | TRBJ2-2 | TRBV4-2 | TGTGCCAGCAGCCAAGAGGCAGGGGCCGCCGGGGAGCTGTTTTTT | CASSQEAGAAGELFF
few | - | TRBJ2-4 | TRBV6-2/TRBV6-3 | TGTGCCAGCAGCTCCCCCCTTGGCATTCAGTACTTC | CASSSPLGIQYF
few | - | TRBJ1-6 | TRBV10-3 | TGTGCCTCGGCGGGGGCCAGCTCCTATAATTCACCCCTCCACTTT | CASAGASSYNSPLHF
- | - | TRBJ2-5 | TRBV12-3/TRBV12-4 | TGTGCCACGAGGCGAGGAGAGACCCAGTACTTC | CATRRGETQYF